The entry below gives a single T cell receptor beta chain sequence along with its context. What it binds is unknown. Per the germline V gene, CDR1 is GTSNPN and CDR2 is SVGIG (reference sequence). The V gene end was trimmed by 3 bases and the J gene end by 6 bases; junction bases not matched to a gene: 9. The CDR3 loop spans 15 amino acids. This sample stems from a study of T cell responses to AZD1222 COVID-19 vaccine. Study outcomes and limitations: Unmutated variant regions are reportedly targeted by nearly half of spike-specific TCRs. At 160-218 and 743-854, vaccine-associated CD4 TCRs were dominant, and they spanned spike. Of the AZD1222 recipients, only 5 to 7 were seropositive at baseline.

Only in-frame clones appear in the TCRdb table, and some are missing; sequencing was by immunoSEQ multiplex PCR. This table has about 140,000 clones, 70% to 90% appearing once. The TCR sequence derives from an adult who received the AZD1222 COVID-19 vaccine. The sample here was peripheral blood, taken 28 days after the second AZD1222 dose. The gene calls are TRBV30 and TRBJ1-5; TRBD1 aligns across 9 bases. The CDR3 here is CAWSETRTGVQPQHF. CDR3 sequence (DNA): TGTGCCTGGAGCGAAACCCGGACAGGGGTTCAGCCCCAGCATTTT.